Shown below are 21 T cell receptor beta chains from a single sample sequenced in a study of CD8+CD57+ T cells in acquired aplastic anemia. Template material for TCR beta VDJ and CDR3 profiling consisted of genomic DNA. TCRdb re-derived calls from the reads in MiXCR, one entry per CDR3 protein. The table lists about 120,000 distinct CDR3 sequences, 45% to 60% of them singletons. Selection for sequencing was limited to patients who had shown CD8+CD57+ cell expansion by flow cytometry. Material: sorted CD4+, CD8+, or CD8+CD57+ T cells (not recorded which) from PBMCs. Receptor source: a human donor with aplastic anemia.

V usage is TRBV29-1 and J usage is TRBJ1-4; unclear D gene. The CDR3 is 15 amino acids. Trimming removed 5 bases at V and 5 bases at J, with 18 bases between. Germline CDR1 SQVTM, CDR2 ANQGSEA. The CDR3 loop is CSVQGRAAGNEKLFF. CDR3 DNA: TGCAGCGTTCAAGGTCGCGCAGCGGGGAATGAAAAACTGTTTTTT. Full variable domain (remainder filled in from reference TRBV29-1 and TRBJ1-4): SAVISQKPSRDICQRGTSLTIQCQVDSQVTMMFWYRQQPGQSLTLIATANQGSEATYESGFVIDKFPISRPNLTFSTLTVSNMSPEDSSIYLCSVQGRAAGNEKLFFGSGTQLSVL.

V gene TRBV20-1 combines with J gene TRBJ2-5; 7 bases fit TRBD1. CDR3 length: 14 residues. Looked up from germline, CDR1 is DFQATT and CDR2 is SNEGSKA (reference sequence). With V trimmed by 2 bases and J by 5 bases, 8 bases remained unmatched. CDR3 loop: CSARQDRDGETQYF. CDR3 coding DNA: TGCAGTGCTAGACAAGACAGGGACGGGGAGACCCAGTACTTC.

This clonotype has only a few counts. An end of the junction does not agree with germline; a read error may underlie this. The chain couples TRBV4-3 to TRBJ2-7; 8 bases fit TRBD2. Germline loops: CDR1 LGHNA, CDR2 YSLEER. This CDR3 has 14 residues. CDR3 protein: CASSQGGGYYDQYF. The CDR3 DNA sequence: TGCGCCAGCAGCCAAGGCGGGGGGTACTACGATCAGTACTTC.

With respect to this clonotype: One junction end disagrees with the germline gene, perhaps due to a read error. This chain connects TRBV2 to TRBJ2-7, with 10 nucleotides matching TRBD2. CDR1 is SNHLY, CDR2 FYNNEI, per germline. The CDR3 has 14 residues. CDR3 region: CASWTAGGPYEQCF. CDR3 sequence (DNA): TGTGCCAGCTGGACAGCGGGAGGGCCCTACGAGCAGTGCTTC.

This clonotype occurred many times. The gene calls are TRBV7-6 and TRBJ2-4, with TRBD2 matching over 8 bases. CDR1 is SGHVS, CDR2 FNYEAQ, per germline. The CDR3 extends over 14 amino acids. J was trimmed by 8 bases and V by 3 bases; bases with no gene match: 6. Written as DNA, the CDR3 is TGTGCCAGCAGCTTGCGGGGGGCAGGAGACATTCAGTACTTC. The encoded protein is CASSLRGAGDIQYF.

A note on this clonotype: With a much larger clone just one base away, this may be a read error. The rearrangement uses TRBV5-1 and TRBJ1-1; tentative D call: TRBD1 (6 bases). The CDR3 is made up of 13 amino acids. Germline V gene lookup returns CDR1 SGHRS and CDR2 YFSETQ. V dropped 0 bases and J dropped 6 bases, with 9 bases sitting between them. The CDR3 coding sequence is TGCGCCAGCAGCTTGGTGGGGGCGGCTGAAGCTTTCTTT. Its translation: CASSLVGAAEAFF. The whole variable domain, remainder taken from reference TRBV5-1 and TRBJ1-1, is KAGVTQTPRYLIKTRGQQVTLSCSPISGHRSVSWYQQTPGQGLQFLFEYFSETQRNKGNFPGRFSGRQFSNSRSEMNVSTLELGDSALYLCASSLVGAAEAFFGQGTRLTVV.

Here the CDR3 reads CSVNRDATNEQFF. In DNA, the CDR3 is TGCAGCGTTAATAGGGACGCAACCAATGAGCAGTTCTTC. The genes are TRBV29-1 and TRBJ2-1, with D perhaps matching TRBD1 or TRBD2 (5 bases each). Germline V lookup: CDR1 SQVTM, CDR2 ANQGSEA. Trimming shortened V by 5 bases and J by 6 bases, and 14 bases separated the two germline ends. There are 13 residues in the CDR3.

This chain links TRBV2 with TRBJ2-7, with D possibly TRBD1 on 6 matching bases. The CDR3 spans 13 residues. Germline CDR1 reads SNHLY; CDR2 reads FYNNEI. Trimming cost V 6 bases and J 3 bases, with 12 bases left between them. The CDR3 loop reads CASSRDKFYEQYF. CDR3 DNA sequence: TGTGCCAGCAGCCGGGACAAGTTCTACGAGCAGTACTTC.

This clonotype was counted only a few times. The chain is built from TRBV7-3 and TRBJ2-3; 7 nucleotides agree with TRBD1. Germline trimming cut 5 bases from V and 4 bases from J; bases unmatched to any gene: 3. The CDR3 is made up of 13 amino acids. The germline V gene encodes CDR1 SGHTA and CDR2 FQGTGA. The DNA for the CDR3 is TGTGCCAGCAGCAACCAGGGGGCAGATACGCAGTATTTT. This translates into CASSNQGADTQYF.

V is TRBV12-3 or TRBV12-4 and J is TRBJ2-7; D is unclear. This CDR3 spans 13 amino acids. V lost 6 bases, J lost 4 bases, and 13 bases lay in between. The CDR3 DNA sequence: TGTGCCAGCAGCGATTACACAGCATACGAGCAGTACTTC. Amino acids: CASSDYTAYEQYF.

This clonotype was counted between two and nine times. The chain recombines TRBV2 with TRBJ1-6, with TRBD1 as a possible D gene (6 bases). There are 13 residues in the CDR3. Looked up from germline, CDR1 is SNHLY and CDR2 is FYNNEI. V was pared by 11 bases and J by 7 bases, with 15 bases between. The CDR3 is CACSQGTNSPLHF. The CDR3 DNA reads as TGTGCCTGTAGCCAGGGGACGAATTCACCCCTCCACTTT.

Concerning this clonotype: A read error may produce the germline difference seen at one junction end. The rearrangement joins TRBV24-1 to TRBJ2-3; TRBD1 agrees at 8 bases. The V gene's germline CDR1 is KGHDR and CDR2 SFDVKD. CDR3 length: 15 residues. The CDR3: CATSHPAQGADTQYF. In nucleotides, the CDR3 is TGTGCCACCAGTCATCCGGCCCAGGGGGCAGATACGCAATATTTT.

The V call is TRBV20-1, the J call TRBJ1-1; 7 bases agree with TRBD1. Germline CDR1 and CDR2: DFQATT and SNEGSKA (reference sequence). The V and J ends lost 0 bases and 5 bases, in that order; junction bases with no gene match: 3. There are 13 residues in the CDR3. Written as DNA, the CDR3 is TGCAGTGCTAGAGACAGGGGGGGAACTGAAGCTTTCTTT. Translated: CSARDRGGTEAFF.

In this sample, this clonotype turned up many times. The V and J genes are TRBV5-8 and TRBJ2-1; D is unresolved. CDR1 and CDR2 from the germline V gene are SGHTS and YDEGEE. Trimming left V 0 bases short and J 5 bases short, with 6 bases between. The CDR3 spans 13 residues. CDR3 region: CASSLVQDNEQFF. The CDR3 DNA reads TGTGCCAGCAGCTTGGTACAAGACAATGAGCAGTTCTTC.

J is TRBJ2-1 and V is TRBV24-1; TRBD2 matches at 8 bases. V lost 3 bases, J lost 1 base, and 1 base stayed unmatched. The CDR3 spans 15 residues. Germline CDR1 and CDR2: KGHDR and SFDVKD. CDR3 in amino acids: CATSDTSGSYNEQFF. CDR3 DNA: TGTGCCACCAGTGATACTAGCGGATCCTACAATGAGCAGTTCTTC.

The chain recombines TRBV2 with TRBJ1-1, with unresolved D. There are 12 residues in the CDR3. Trimming left V 7 bases short and J 1 base short, with 7 bases between. Germline V CDR1 and CDR2: SNHLY, FYNNEI. The chain's CDR3 is CASTKENTEAFF. CDR3 nucleotides: TGTGCCAGCACTAAGGAGAACACTGAAGCTTTCTTT. The variable domain in full, completed from reference TRBV2 and TRBJ1-1, reads EPEVTQTPSHQVTQMGQEVILRCVPISNHLYFYWYRQILGQKVEFLVSFYNNEISEKSEIFDDQFSVERPDGSNFTLKIRSTKLEDSAMYFCASTKENTEAFFGQGTRLTVV.

This clonotype is a singleton in its sample. The V gene is TRBV9, the J gene TRBJ1-2, with 7 nucleotides matching TRBD1. Germline-derived CDR1 and CDR2 are SGDLS and YYNGEE. The CDR3 has 15 residues. V was clipped by 2 bases and J by 4 bases; unmatched bases: 8. CDR3: CASSVNTGARYGYTF. As DNA, the CDR3 is TGTGCCAGCAGCGTGAATACAGGGGCTCGCTATGGCTACACCTTC.

Of note for this clonotype: An end of the junction does not agree with germline; a read error may underlie this. The chain combines TRBV7-6 with TRBJ2-1; no definite D call. This CDR3 comprises 17 residues. The V gene's germline CDR1 is SGHVS and CDR2 FNYEAQ. CDR3: CASSPARGRSPNNEQFF. CDR3 nucleotide sequence: TGTGCTAGCAGCCCCGCTCGTGGGCGTTCCCCAAACAATGAGCAGTTCTTC.

This clonotype was counted at least ten times. This CDR3 is CASSQEGHGVTYNSPLHF. DNA for the CDR3: TGCGCCAGCAGCCAAGAGGGACATGGGGTAACCTATAATTCACCCCTCCACTTT. The genes are TRBV4-1 and TRBJ1-6, with D possibly matching TRBD1 (6 bases). Trimming stripped 0 bases from V and 2 bases from J, with 14 bases between. CDR3 length: 18 residues. Germline CDR1 MGHRA, CDR2 YSYEKL.

This chain uses TRBV20-1 with TRBJ1-1; TRBD1 might be the D (5 bases). The CDR3 sequence is 15 residues long. Deletions cut 3 bases from V and 3 bases from J, with 17 bases between. In germline, CDR1 is DFQATT, CDR2 SNEGSKA (reference sequence). CDR3 nucleotide sequence: TGCAGTGCTAGGGGTGTCGGGGCTGGGGACACTGAAGCTTTCTTT. This translates into CSARGVGAGDTEAFF.

The chain uses TRBV7-9 and TRBJ1-2, with TRBD1 as a possible D gene (6 bases). V was clipped by 2 bases and J by 3 bases, with 7 bases between them. The germline gives CDR1 SEHNR, CDR2 FQNEAQ (reference sequence). This CDR3 contains 13 residues. This CDR3 is CASSLSGDYGYTF. The CDR3 coding sequence is TGTGCCAGCAGCTTATCAGGGGACTATGGCTACACCTTC.